A single sample is the source of the 3 T cell receptor beta chains below, sequenced in a study of blood T cell repertoires in COVID-19. The table came from immunoSEQ multiplex PCR; TCRdb's copy has only in-frame clones and leaves some out. The sample includes 55,000 to 80,000 clones, 70% to 90% of them seen just once. Sequencing was done on a sample of peripheral blood. Receptors were obtained from a human donor in a cohort sampled during active COVID-19.

This chain joins TRBV5-6 and TRBJ2-7, with D possibly being TRBD1 (6 bases). V was trimmed by 0 bases and J by 5 bases, leaving 12 bases between them. CDR3 length: 14 residues. CDR1 is SGHDT, CDR2 YYEEEE, per germline. Written as DNA, the CDR3 is TGTGCCAGCAGCTTGGATCTGGGGGCCAACGAGCAGTACTTC. Protein product: CASSLDLGANEQYF.

V gene TRBV5-1 combines with J gene TRBJ2-3; TRBD2 is a possible D gene (5 bases). V was shortened by 0 bases and J by 6 bases, with 14 bases between the two germline ends. There are 15 residues in the CDR3. CDR1 is SGHRS and CDR2 is YFSETQ in the germline V gene. The CDR3 here is CASSLAREGLDTQYF. CDR3 DNA: TGCGCCAGCAGCTTGGCCAGAGAGGGCCTGGATACGCAGTATTTT.

This chain joins TRBV5-1 and TRBJ2-5; tentatively, D is TRBD1 (5 bases). V was trimmed by 4 bases and J by 3 bases, leaving 13 bases between them. Germline V lookup: CDR1 SGHRS, CDR2 YFSETQ. The CDR3 consists of 14 residues. The CDR3 loop is CASSPVSREETQYF. The CDR3 DNA reads as TGCGCCAGCAGCCCCGTGTCCAGGGAAGAGACCCAGTACTTC.